This T cell receptor beta chain was documented in a study of blood T cell repertoires in COVID-19. The overall study: Both acute and convalescent COVID-19 samples were obtained from the United States, Italy and Spain. From T cells, B-cell-depleted T cells, or PBMCs came the material, which was cDNA or gDNA.

This CDR3 is built from 16 residues. Trimming removed 6 bases at V and 7 bases at J, with 22 bases between. CDR1 is MDHEN and CDR2 is SYDVKM in the germline V gene. Study processing details: Counts of nucleated cells, estimated from reference gene primer amplification, were obtained. This table comes from immunoSEQ multiplex PCR, and its TCRdb copy is limited to in-frame clones, with some not included. Clonal size and the V and J genes are those of that table, whereas D and trimming came from the DNA. The profile shows roughly 150,000 clones, 80% of them singletons. The sample comprised peripheral blood. V is TRBV28 and J is TRBJ1-5; perhaps TRBD1 as D (5 bases). The TCR comes from a man aged 55 to 70 with acute or convalescent COVID-19. This CDR3 reads CASRPLGAELDQPQHF. Here the CDR3 DNA reads TGTGCCAGCAGGCCTTTAGGGGCGGAATTAGACCAGCCCCAGCATTTT.